This T cell receptor beta chain was recorded in a study of early T cells in non-severe SARS-CoV-2 infection (dated by TCRdb to about 2021). Background for the entire study: Bulk RNA from unsorted whole blood was used for TCR sequencing, so alpha and beta chains could not be paired.

The protocol used for the library was 5' RACE. The instrument given in TCRdb is NextSeq 500. Unique molecular identifiers were attached to individual cDNA molecules in the TCR library protocol so that sequencing error and PCR bias could be corrected. Sequencing covered both TCR alpha and beta chains, and within each sample the abundances of alpha and beta sequences were tightly co-correlated. The paper's data handling went like this. V gene, J gene and CDR3 annotation of TCR sequences was performed with Decombinator V4. TCRs were defined as expanded if a significant change between any two time points was detected under a Poisson model with p below 0.0001. TCR abundances were normalised to the total number of TCRs sequenced per sample and expressed as counts per million. TRAV1-2 paired with TRAJ12, TRAJ20 or TRAJ33 defined MAIT TCRs, while TRAV10 paired with TRAJ18 defined iNKT TCRs. VDJdb, accessed on 1 November 2021, was searched for TCRs annotated for CMV, EBV and SARS-CoV-2, and TCRs annotated for more than one antigen were excluded. TCRdb reworked the public reads: Q25 trimming with fastp, MiXCR clone assembly, productive beta chains retained. Here each entry gathers all rows of one CDR3 protein and keeps the most common genes and DNA. TCRdb's processing, not the authors' own work, is the source of the V and J calls. This sample holds some 80,000 distinct CDR3 sequences; 5% were observed only once. The top ten constitute under 8% of the sample.

Looking up the germline V gene (reference sequence) yields CDR1 PRHDT and CDR2 FYEKMQ. V is pruned by 8 bases and J by 4 bases, leaving 11 bases of the junction without a gene match. The CDR3 covers 16 residues, taking in both the cysteine and the phenylalanine. Only the CDR3 portion is preserved as DNA: 48 bases, with reading frame beginning at the first base. The research as a whole found: Matching against VDJdb was skewed toward anti-spike CD8 responses, likely underestimated virus-specific expansions, and missed private and CD4 specificities.

This was a case-control study nested in a cohort of healthcare workers in London, UK, who had nasopharyngeal swab PCR tests and blood samples taken every week. Healthcare workers were recruited between 23 and 31 March 2020, during the week of the UK lockdown, and were followed weekly for up to 16 weeks. This clonotype was counted at least ten times. Which antigen it targets is not known. One base away there is no much larger clone; base qualities are not given. The chain is encoded by TRBV13 joined to TRBJ2-3; a stretch of 11 junction bases matches TRBD1. The clonotype was recovered from an adult who was a healthcare worker with PCR-confirmed SARS-CoV-2 infection or an uninfected control (not recorded which). The source was whole blood, collected at baseline. In nucleotide form, the sequence is TGTGCCAGCGCCCAATCCCGGGACAGGGGGTCAGATACGCAGTATTTT. Translated, it gives CASAQSRDRGSDTQYF.